Listed below are T cell receptor beta chains from one sample, sequenced in a study of radiotherapy plus CTLA-4 blockade in lung cancer. Profiling relied on immunoSEQ multiplex PCR, and the TCRdb table lists in-frame clones only, not all of them. The sample lists 70,000 to 90,000 clones; about 80% were seen once. The sequencing here drew on peripheral blood, taken from a patient treated with radiotherapy plus ipilimumab. The receptor set was obtained from a human donor with non-small cell lung cancer who had stable disease on radiotherapy plus ipilimumab. Both conserved end residues are part of each CDR3.

v_gene: TRBV2; j_gene: TRBJ2-2; CDR3aa: CASIRLAIPGELFF
v_gene: TRBV11-2; j_gene: TRBJ2-4; CDR3aa: CASSSGLAKNIQYF
v_gene: TRBV19; j_gene: TRBJ1-5; CDR3aa: CASTTPGQLQNQPQHF
v_gene: TRBV5-1; j_gene: TRBJ2-7; CDR3aa: CASSRVAGGYEQYF
v_gene: TRBV9; j_gene: TRBJ2-3; CDR3aa: CASSVAPGNTDTQYF
v_gene: TRBV2; j_gene: TRBJ1-2; CDR3aa: CASNHGRNYGYTF
v_gene: TRBV5-4; j_gene: TRBJ2-6; CDR3aa: CASSFGVSGANVLTF
v_gene: TRBV28; j_gene: TRBJ2-3; CDR3aa: CASSLPLGGGRYF
v_gene: TRBV6-5; j_gene: TRBJ1-5; CDR3aa: CASSFQGADQPQHF
v_gene: TRBV5-5; j_gene: TRBJ2-1; CDR3aa: CASSRGVAEYNEQFF
v_gene: TRBV7-7; j_gene: TRBJ2-2; CDR3aa: CATSGQGVTGELFF
v_gene: TRBV7-9; j_gene: TRBJ1-2; CDR3aa: CASSQEVGFSYTF
v_gene: TRBV5-1; j_gene: TRBJ1-4; CDR3aa: CASSLKDTEEKLFF
v_gene: TRBV5-4; j_gene: TRBJ1-1; CDR3aa: CASSRPGQRAFF
v_gene: TRBV5-1; j_gene: TRBJ2-7; CDR3aa: CASSFPGQGAGYEQYF
v_gene: TRBV29-1; j_gene: TRBJ1-5; CDR3aa: CSVKVGNTGNQPQHF
v_gene: TRBV2; j_gene: TRBJ2-7; CDR3aa: CASSDGGKVYEQYF
v_gene: TRBV5-4; j_gene: TRBJ1-1; CDR3aa: CASSLDIFDTEAFF
v_gene: TRBV10-3; j_gene: TRBJ2-3; CDR3aa: CAISASTGRWTDTQYF
v_gene: TRBV7-2; j_gene: TRBJ1-2; CDR3aa: CASSLGGGNGYTF
v_gene: TRBV18; j_gene: TRBJ1-1; CDR3aa: CASSLHQGDTSEAFF
v_gene: TRBV6-1; j_gene: TRBJ1-2; CDR3aa: CASSEGVKNTF
v_gene: TRBV19; j_gene: TRBJ1-3; CDR3aa: CASLSVPPGNTIYF
v_gene: TRBV5-1; j_gene: TRBJ2-3; CDR3aa: CASREGQHSTDTQYF
v_gene: TRBV7-2; j_gene: TRBJ2-5; CDR3aa: CASSLDLGGETQYF
v_gene: TRBV4-2; j_gene: TRBJ2-1; CDR3aa: CASSQDNTGYNEQFF
v_gene: TRBV28; j_gene: TRBJ1-2; CDR3aa: CASSLSPADRGRLYGYTF
v_gene: TRBV5-1; j_gene: TRBJ2-3; CDR3aa: CASSSDGQESTDTQYF
v_gene: TRBV27; j_gene: TRBJ1-1; CDR3aa: CASSSDSMNTEAFF
v_gene: TRBV5-1; j_gene: TRBJ2-3; CDR3aa: CASRGGGLASDTQYF
v_gene: TRBV28; j_gene: TRBJ2-1; CDR3aa: CASSSGESGSYNEQFF
v_gene: TRBV6-5; j_gene: TRBJ1-1; CDR3aa: CASRGQMNTEAFF
v_gene: TRBV6-1; j_gene: TRBJ1-5; CDR3aa: CASSPDRGNQPQHF
v_gene: TRBV19; j_gene: TRBJ1-1; CDR3aa: CASSASSNTEAFF
v_gene: TRBV29-1; j_gene: TRBJ2-1; CDR3aa: CSVSTSINEQFF
v_gene: TRBV11-3; j_gene: TRBJ2-5; CDR3aa: CASSRGEAGGLETQYF
v_gene: TRBV5-4; j_gene: TRBJ1-2; CDR3aa: CASSLDRVYGYTF
v_gene: TRBV10-3; j_gene: TRBJ1-1; CDR3aa: CAIRQAALNTEAFF
v_gene: TRBV29-1; j_gene: TRBJ2-2; CDR3aa: CSVDEGPGGELFF
v_gene: TRBV2; j_gene: TRBJ2-7; CDR3aa: CASSGDLSSYEQYF
v_gene: TRBV9; j_gene: TRBJ1-1; CDR3aa: CASSSGGKGEAFF
v_gene: TRBV6-1; j_gene: TRBJ1-2; CDR3aa: CASSSRLYGYTF
v_gene: TRBV5-1; j_gene: TRBJ1-2; CDR3aa: CASTLDTTVEYGYTF
v_gene: TRBV7-8; j_gene: TRBJ1-6; CDR3aa: CASSLDFRSPLHF
v_gene: TRBV5-8; j_gene: TRBJ1-5; CDR3aa: CASSPGQLNNQPQHF
v_gene: TRBV30; j_gene: TRBJ2-7; CDR3aa: CAWSAGSQVDEQYF
v_gene: TRBV19; j_gene: TRBJ1-5; CDR3aa: CASSSRQGSQPQHF
v_gene: TRBV6-1; j_gene: TRBJ2-7; CDR3aa: CASSWTGPTYEQYF
v_gene: TRBV10-1; j_gene: TRBJ2-3; CDR3aa: CASSQRQKADTQYF
v_gene: TRBV9; j_gene: TRBJ2-7; CDR3aa: CASSVGGTSGAYEQYF
v_gene: TRBV19; j_gene: TRBJ1-5; CDR3aa: CASSDPRASNQPQHF